A selection of T cell receptor beta chains follows, all from one sample in a study of PD-1 blockade in classical Hodgkin lymphoma. Assay: immunoSEQ multiplex PCR; the TCRdb copy retains only in-frame clones and omits some. The sample gives 39,000 or so clones, approximately 90% of which show up once; more than 5.5% is in the top ten. This material consisted of peripheral blood mononuclear cells (PBMCs), taken before the second cycle of nivolumab. The source is a human donor with classical Hodgkin lymphoma. The CDR3 runs from the conserved cysteine through the conserved F or W. Each record gives: V gene, clone size, D gene, J gene, CDR3 protein. The D gene is left open where the match is weak. Clone size is shown for a subset of rows, as once, few, many or a class of expanded clone.

TRBV5-1	-	TRBD1	TRBJ1-4	CASSPTGANEKLFF
TRBV19	-	-	TRBJ2-1	CASSRERSYNEQFF
TRBV21-1	-	-	TRBJ2-7	CASSKDRGRLTSGSPTYEQYF
TRBV7-8	-	-	TRBJ2-3	CASSLTYRKPTDTQYF
TRBV2	-	-	TRBJ1-5	CASMGPNQPQHF
TRBV15	-	-	TRBJ2-7	CATSRDGPGAYEQYF
TRBV19	-	-	TRBJ1-1	CASTTRSEAFF
TRBV21-1	-	-	TRBJ1-1	CASSIGSSQGAPNTEAFF
TRBV7-9	once	-	TRBJ1-3	CASSFSQTGNTIYF
TRBV5-1	-	-	TRBJ2-1	CASSSPPSAPRVYNEQFF
TRBV28	-	-	TRBJ2-7	CASSFLPGWGEEQYF
TRBV28	-	-	TRBJ2-7	CASRTGFKQYF
TRBV11-2	-	TRBD1	TRBJ2-5	CASSPGTVPIQETQYF
TRBV5-6	-	TRBD1	TRBJ2-5	CASSLRTGGPQETQYF
TRBV30	-	TRBD1	TRBJ2-1	CAWSVQGQGYNEQFF
TRBV19	-	TRBD2	TRBJ2-1	CATSSGDYYNEQFF
TRBV7-6	once	-	TRBJ1-1	CASSHAAGSNTEAFF
TRBV7-2	-	-	TRBJ2-2	CASSTSYREVLFF
TRBV19	-	-	TRBJ2-3	CASSEDQTSTDTQYF
TRBV28	once	-	TRBJ2-5	CASSGADEETQYF
TRBV27	few	-	TRBJ1-6	CASSYRDSPLHF
TRBV10-2	-	TRBD2	TRBJ2-1	CASRLGTSGRAPYNEQFF
TRBV27	-	-	TRBJ2-7	CASSLSAGLLYEQYF
TRBV7-9	-	TRBD1	TRBJ2-7	CASSLTPGQEAPYEQYF
TRBV9	-	TRBD1	TRBJ2-1	CASSPGQGVFNEQFF
TRBV6-5	-	TRBD1	TRBJ2-7	CASSTPGGYEQYF
TRBV19	few	TRBD2	TRBJ2-7	CASGRLAGGVEQYF
TRBV11-2	-	TRBD1	TRBJ1-4	CASSPRTGTGEKLFF
TRBV9	-	TRBD2	TRBJ2-5	CASSSGTTQETQYF
TRBV30	-	-	TRBJ2-2	CAWNTGTNTGELFF
TRBV5-1	-	-	TRBJ2-3	CASSLEPGLRTDTQYF
TRBV5-1	-	-	TRBJ1-5	CASSLVAGGNQPQHF
TRBV19	once	-	TRBJ2-5	CASSNADRPRETQYF
TRBV12-5	-	TRBD2	TRBJ2-3	CASAPGLAGDTQYF
TRBV9	-	-	TRBJ1-3	CASSPGYGNTIYF
TRBV6-6	-	-	TRBJ2-7	CASSYSNIRYEQYF
TRBV6-1	-	-	TRBJ1-4	CASSEIKGSNEKLFF
TRBV7-2	-	-	TRBJ2-7	CASSLGSVYEQYF
TRBV2	-	-	TRBJ1-2	CASTQPSINYGYTF
TRBV18	-	TRBD2	TRBJ2-3	CASSPTSGSRGDTQYF
TRBV7-2	-	-	TRBJ2-5	CASSLQETQYF
TRBV2	-	TRBD2	TRBJ2-7	CASTSSGHISYEQYF
TRBV6-5	-	-	TRBJ1-5	CASSYKGLEPQHF
TRBV5-1	-	TRBD2	TRBJ2-1	CASSFTTSGSFNEQFF
TRBV28	once	-	TRBJ2-7	CASSRGIGSYEQYF
TRBV19	-	-	TRBJ2-7	CASSIKSQGREQYF
TRBV28	-	-	TRBJ2-2	CASSPLRGANTGELFF
TRBV5-1	-	TRBD1	TRBJ2-7	CASSKSRDRGSYEQYF
TRBV2	-	-	TRBJ1-6	CASSGQLNSPLHF
TRBV2	-	TRBD2	TRBJ2-3	CASRRTSGSSTDTQYF
TRBV19	-	-	TRBJ2-5	CASSIAAAGAETQYF
TRBV5-6	-	-	TRBJ2-1	CASSFFSHEQFF
TRBV6-5	once	-	TRBJ1-2	CASSYPQGYGYTF
TRBV11-3	once	TRBD2	TRBJ2-1	CASSYLAGDEQFF
TRBV6-1	-	TRBD1	TRBJ1-2	CASSERTGYDTF